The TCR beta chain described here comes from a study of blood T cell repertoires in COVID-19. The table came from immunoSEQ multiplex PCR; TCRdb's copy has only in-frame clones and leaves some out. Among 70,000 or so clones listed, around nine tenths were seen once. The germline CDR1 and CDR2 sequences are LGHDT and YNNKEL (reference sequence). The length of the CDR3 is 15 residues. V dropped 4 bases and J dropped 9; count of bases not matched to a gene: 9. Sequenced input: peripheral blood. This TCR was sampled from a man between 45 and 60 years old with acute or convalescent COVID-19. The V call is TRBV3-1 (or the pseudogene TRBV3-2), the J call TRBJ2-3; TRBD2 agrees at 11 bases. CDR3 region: CASSPTSGNPSTQYF. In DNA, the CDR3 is TGTGCCAGCAGCCCGACTAGCGGGAACCCCAGCACGCAGTATTTT.